The clone carrying this T cell receptor beta chain was seen ten or more times. Its target is unknown. Each patient came to thyroid surgery without any prior treatment (of any kind). CDR1 and CDR2 (germline): SGHRS, YFSETQ. The CDR3 extends over 14 amino acids. V was clipped by 4 bases and J by 1 base, with 11 bases between them. In the original processing: For papillary thyroid cancer, a distant-metastasis classifier was constructed from CDR3 differences observed across clinicopathological groups. Using MiXCR, TCRdb re-called clones from the PCR reads. The V and J calls come from TCRdb's annotation, not from the publication. The sample consists of approximately 35,000 clones, 15% to 20% of them appearing once. This sample is drawn from a study of metastatic and nonmetastatic thyroid tumors. Looking at the study overall: Repertoire comparison spanned blood and tumor or nodule tissue of malignant and benign thyroid patients.

Notes on the study in general: Reported TCR beta diversity, measured in blood and tumor, was significantly higher for malignant thyroid tumors than for benign nodules.

This sequence joins TRBV5-1 and TRBJ1-1; perhaps TRBD1 as D (6 bases). The specimen sequenced was blood. The sequence was obtained from a male donor with papillary thyroid cancer or a benign thyroid nodule (not recorded which). Some clones in this sample may be carry-over from other donors' samples. The chain's CDR3 is CASSLEGGNTEAFF. The CDR3, as DNA: TGCGCCAGCAGCCTGGAGGGGGGGAACACTGAAGCTTTCTTT. Variable domain in full (rest from reference TRBV5-1 and TRBJ1-1): KAGVTQTPRYLIKTRGQQVTLSCSPISGHRSVSWYQQTPGQGLQFLFEYFSETQRNKGNFPGRFSGRQFSNSRSEMNVSTLELGDSALYLCASSLEGGNTEAFFGQGTRLTVV.